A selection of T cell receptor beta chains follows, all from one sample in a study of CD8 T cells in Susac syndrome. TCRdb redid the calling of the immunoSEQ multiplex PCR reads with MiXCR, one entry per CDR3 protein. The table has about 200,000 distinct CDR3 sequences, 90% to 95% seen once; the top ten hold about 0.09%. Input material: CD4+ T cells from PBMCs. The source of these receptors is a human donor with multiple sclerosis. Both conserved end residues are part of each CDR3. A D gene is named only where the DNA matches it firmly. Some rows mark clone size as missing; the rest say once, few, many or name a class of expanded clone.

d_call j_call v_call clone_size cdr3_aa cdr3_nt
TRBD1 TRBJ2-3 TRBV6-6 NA CASKPGQGSHTQYF TGTGCCAGCAAGCCGGGACAGGGGTCTCATACGCAGTATTTT
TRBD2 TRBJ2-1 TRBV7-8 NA CASRPGLAAHGQFF TGTGCCAGCAGACCTGGACTAGCGGCCCATGGACAGTTCTTC
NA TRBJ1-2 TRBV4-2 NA CASSQAGSVDGYTF TGTGCCAGCAGCCAAGCGGGCAGTGTGGATGGCTACACCTTC
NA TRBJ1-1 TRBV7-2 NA CASSPGWWGTNTEAFF TGTGCCAGCAGCCCGGGATGGTGGGGAACGAACACTGAAGCTTTCTTT
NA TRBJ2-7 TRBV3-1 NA CASSPNWGSYEQYF TGTGCCAGCAGCCCCAACTGGGGCAGTTACGAGCAGTACTTC
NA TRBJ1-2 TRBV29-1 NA CSVEREYYGYTF TGCAGCGTTGAACGGGAATACTATGGCTACACCTTC
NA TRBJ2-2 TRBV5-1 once CASSLAQVSGELFF TGCGCCAGCAGCTTGGCGCAAGTCTCCGGGGAGCTGTTTTTT
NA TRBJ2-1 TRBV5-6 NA CASSDTSSYNEQFF TGTGCCAGCAGCGATACTAGCTCCTACAATGAGCAGTTCTTC
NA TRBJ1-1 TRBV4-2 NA CASSQDLSGAFF TGTGCCAGCAGCCAAGACTTATCTGGAGCTTTCTTT
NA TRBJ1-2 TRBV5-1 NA CASRSSGYGYTF TGCGCCAGCAGAAGCAGCGGCTATGGCTACACCTTC
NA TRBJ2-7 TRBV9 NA CASSVGQAHSYEQYF TGTGCCAGCAGCGTAGGACAGGCCCACTCCTACGAGCAGTACTTC
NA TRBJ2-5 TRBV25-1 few CASSESGRETQYF TGTGCCAGCAGTGAATCGGGGCGGGAGACCCAGTACTTC
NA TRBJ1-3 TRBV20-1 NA CSARVGNTIYF TGCAGTGCTAGAGTTGGAAACACCATATATTTT
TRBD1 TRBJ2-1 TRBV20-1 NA CSARGTGGDEQFF TGCAGTGCTAGGGGGACAGGCGGCGATGAGCAGTTCTTC
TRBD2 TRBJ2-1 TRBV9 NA CASSPATSGNRNEQFF TGTGCCAGCAGCCCTGCGACTAGCGGGAATCGGAATGAGCAGTTCTTC
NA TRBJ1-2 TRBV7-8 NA CASSPRPTTNYGYTF TGTGCCAGCAGCCCCCGGCCTACAACAAACTATGGCTACACCTTC
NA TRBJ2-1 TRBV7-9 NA CASRPVPSVRYNEQFF TGTGCCAGCAGACCCGTCCCTAGCGTGCGATACAATGAGCAGTTCTTC
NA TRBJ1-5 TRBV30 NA CAWTPWVRPQHF TGTGCCTGGACTCCATGGGTACGGCCCCAGCATTTT
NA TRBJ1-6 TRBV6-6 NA CASSYSGGSYNSPLHF TGTGCCAGCAGTTACTCTGGCGGATCCTATAATTCACCCCTCCACTTT
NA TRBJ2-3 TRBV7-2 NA CASSSGAGGTDTQYF TGTGCCAGCAGCTCGGGGGCCGGGGGCACAGATACGCAGTATTTT
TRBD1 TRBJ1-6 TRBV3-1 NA CASSQGDRTRSPLHF TGTGCCAGCAGCCAAGGGGACAGGACGAGGTCACCCCTCCACTTT
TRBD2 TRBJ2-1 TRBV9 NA CASSPTGTRSRNEQFF TGTGCCAGCAGCCCGACCGGGACTAGGTCCCGCAATGAGCAGTTCTTC
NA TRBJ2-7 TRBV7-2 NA CASSLAGAWEQYF TGTGCCAGCAGCTTAGCAGGGGCGTGGGAGCAGTACTTC
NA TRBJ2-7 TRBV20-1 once CSARDTGYGEQYF TGCAGTGCTAGGGATACAGGGTATGGGGAGCAGTACTTC
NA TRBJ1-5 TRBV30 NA CAWRTRGLDQPQHF TGTGCCTGGAGGACCAGGGGATTGGATCAGCCCCAGCATTTT
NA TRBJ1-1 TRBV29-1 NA CSVEMQGSTEAFF TGCAGCGTTGAAATGCAGGGATCCACTGAAGCTTTCTTT
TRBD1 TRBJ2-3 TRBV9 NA CASTRREGASDTQYF TGTGCCAGCACTCGTCGTGAGGGGGCGTCGGATACGCAGTATTTT
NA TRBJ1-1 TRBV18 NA CASSPRYTEAFF TGTGCCAGCTCACCGCGATACACTGAAGCTTTCTTT
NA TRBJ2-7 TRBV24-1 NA CATSDPTTYEQYF TGTGCCACCAGTGACCCAACCACTTACGAGCAGTACTTC
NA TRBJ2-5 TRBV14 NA CASSQDLAGGETQYF TGTGCCAGCAGCCAAGATTTGGCAGGAGGAGAGACCCAGTACTTC
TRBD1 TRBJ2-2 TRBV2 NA CASSQDRGTGELFF TGTGCCAGCAGTCAGGACAGGGGTACCGGGGAGCTGTTTTTT
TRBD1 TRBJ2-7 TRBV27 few CASSSYGQGSYEQYF TGTGCCAGCAGTTCTTACGGACAGGGTAGTTACGAGCAGTACTTC
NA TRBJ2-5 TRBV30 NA CAWSVGSWETQYF TGTGCCTGGAGTGTTGGTAGCTGGGAGACCCAGTACTTC
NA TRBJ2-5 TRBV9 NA CASSVAGVETQYF TGTGCCAGCAGCGTAGCTGGGGTAGAGACCCAGTACTTC
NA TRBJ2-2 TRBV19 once CASSIATTLNTGELFF TGTGCCAGTAGTATAGCCACCACTCTTAACACCGGGGAGCTGTTTTTT
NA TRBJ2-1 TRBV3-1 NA CASSQGGDATRKFF TGTGCCAGCAGCCAAGGAGGGGACGCGACTAGGAAGTTCTTC
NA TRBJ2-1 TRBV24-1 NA CATSDPHRDEQFF TGTGCCACCAGTGACCCCCATCGGGATGAGCAGTTCTTC
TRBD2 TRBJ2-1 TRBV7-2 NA CASSLARVPRGGSYNEQFF TGTGCCAGCAGCTTAGCGCGGGTCCCTCGGGGGGGCTCCTACAATGAGCAGTTCTTC
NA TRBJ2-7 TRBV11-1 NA CASTSTGALREQYF TGTGCCAGCACTTCTACAGGCGCCCTCCGGGAGCAGTACTTC
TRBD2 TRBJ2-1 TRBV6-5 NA CASRKGLAEYNEQFF TGTGCCAGCAGGAAGGGACTAGCGGAATACAATGAGCAGTTCTTC